What follows are 26 T cell receptor beta chains derived from one specimen sequenced in a study of blood T cell repertoires in COVID-19. The repertoire was sequenced with immunoSEQ multiplex PCR; TCRdb's copy has only in-frame clones and lacks some. Found here are some 100,000 clones, more than 75% of them singletons; the top ten hold less than 9%. The sequenced sample consisted of peripheral blood. The receptors originated from a man aged 50-59 years with active or convalescent COVID-19.

This clone appeared a single time. This chain links TRBV2 with TRBJ2-2, with 8 bases aligning to TRBD2. The CDR3 loop spans 16 amino acids. The junction had 5 bases not matched to a gene; V was cut back by 3 bases and J by 2 bases. Germline V gene lookup returns CDR1 SNHLY and CDR2 FYNNEI. The CDR3 bases are TGTGCCAGCAGTGACCCGGGGGGGGCCAACACCGGGGAGCTGTTTTTT. It encodes CASSDPGGANTGELFF. Based on the CDR3 plus reference TRBV2 and TRBJ2-2, the full variable domain is EPEVTQTPSHQVTQMGQEVILRCVPISNHLYFYWYRQILGQKVEFLVSFYNNEISEKSEIFDDQFSVERPDGSNFTLKIRSTKLEDSAMYFCASSDPGGANTGELFFGEGSRLTVL.

CDR3 amino acids: CASSPLASTDTQYF. The DNA for the CDR3 is TGTGCCAGCAGTCCCCTAGCGAGCACAGATACGCAGTATTTT. The chain carries TRBV27 and TRBJ2-3, with D maybe TRBD2 (6 bases). The germline V and J ends were trimmed by 5 bases and 0 bases, with 9 bases remaining between them. The germline CDR1 and CDR2 sequences are MNHEY and SMNVEV (reference sequence). This CDR3 has 14 amino acids.

V gene TRBV12-3 or TRBV12-4 combines with J gene TRBJ2-1; 7 bases are shared with TRBD1. The CDR3 runs 13 residues. Germline trimming cut 4 bases from V and 6 bases from J; bases unmatched to any gene: 3. This CDR3 reads CASSSSGGNEQFF. The DNA for the CDR3 is TGTGCCAGCAGTTCCTCAGGGGGCAATGAGCAGTTCTTC.

The chain has TRBV10-3 and TRBJ1-2; D gene unclear. Trimming pared 2 bases from V and 3 bases from J, leaving 13 bases between. Germline CDR1 reads ENHRY; CDR2 reads SYGVKD. This CDR3 is built from 15 residues. CDR3 region: CAISEQAGGDYGYTF. CDR3 sequence (DNA): TGTGCCATCAGTGAGCAGGCAGGAGGCGACTATGGCTACACCTTC.

V and J are TRBV19 and TRBJ2-6; 9 nucleotides align to TRBD1. The J segment lost 4 bases and the V segment lost 6 bases, leaving 7 bases of the junction unmatched. The CDR3 contains 16 residues. Germline CDR1 is LNHDA and CDR2 is SQIVND (reference sequence). CDR3 residues: CASSPQGTGGANVLTF. CDR3 DNA: TGTGCCAGTAGCCCCCAGGGGACAGGGGGGGCCAACGTCCTGACTTTC.

This clone was counted a few times. The chain links TRBV4-1 to TRBJ2-1; 14 bases map to TRBD2. Germline V gene data show CDR1 as MGHRA and CDR2 as YSYEKL. The CDR3 contains 16 residues. Trimming took 4 bases from V and 9 from J; bases not matched to a gene: 8. The CDR3 coding sequence is TGCGCCAGCAGCCTAGGGACTAGCGGGGGTTGGGCTGAGCAGTTCTTC. Amino acids: CASSLGTSGGWAEQFF.

The J gene is TRBJ1-6, the V gene TRBV6-5, with D tentatively TRBD1 (5 bases). Trimming removed 7 bases at V and 6 bases at J, with 16 bases between. Germline values: CDR1 MNHEY, CDR2 SVGAGI. The CDR3 runs to 15 residues. CDR3 amino acids: CASTMDNRSNSPLHF. CDR3 in DNA: TGTGCCAGCACCATGGATAACAGGAGTAATTCACCCCTCCACTTT.

The genes are TRBV27 and TRBJ2-5, with 7 nucleotides matching TRBD2. V gave up 6 bases and J gave up 2 bases; unmatched junction bases: 6. Germline V CDR1 and CDR2: MNHEY, SMNVEV (reference sequence). This CDR3 region has 14 residues. The CDR3 DNA sequence: TGTGCCAGCAGCCCAGCGGGGAGGCAAGAGACCCAGTACTTC. As protein: CASSPAGRQETQYF.

The chain employs TRBV19 and TRBJ1-5; 7 bases align to TRBD1. Per the germline V gene, CDR1 is LNHDA and CDR2 is SQIVND (reference sequence). V lost 5 bases and J lost 2; bases outside the gene matches: 3. CDR3 length: 14 residues. CDR3 DNA: TGTGCCAGTAGTCCAACAGGGGGCAATCAGCCCCAGCATTTT. Residues: CASSPTGGNQPQHF.

In its sample, this clone was seen once. This chain links TRBV3-1 (or the pseudogene TRBV3-2) with TRBJ1-2; D is unresolved. CDR1 and CDR2 (germline): LGHDT, YNNKEL (reference sequence). The CDR3 totals 14 residues. V was pared by 3 bases and J by 1 base, with 9 bases between. The CDR3, as DNA: TGTGCCAGCAGCCAGGGGAGGCTTAACTATGGCTACACCTTC. Translating it yields CASSQGRLNYGYTF.

Only a few counts were recorded for this clone. The CDR3 loop is CAWSSAGRGYTF. CDR3 sequence (DNA): TGTGCCTGGAGTTCTGCGGGACGTGGCTACACCTTC. The J gene is TRBJ1-2, the V gene TRBV30, with a tentative D call TRBD1 (5 bases). Germline values: CDR1 GTSNPN, CDR2 SVGIG (reference sequence). Trimming took off 2 bases at V and 7 bases at J, with 11 bases between the two ends. The CDR3 totals 12 residues.

This chain uses TRBV9 with TRBJ1-1, with 8 bases lining up with TRBD1. Germline V CDR1 and CDR2: SGDLS, YYNGEE. J lost 3 bases, V lost 1 base, and 2 bases had no gene match. This CDR3 is built from 14 residues. CDR3 residues: CASSVLTGDTEAFF. In DNA form, the CDR3 reads TGTGCCAGCAGCGTATTGACAGGGGACACTGAAGCTTTCTTT.

The chain has TRBV7-2 and TRBJ2-2; tentatively, D is TRBD2 (5 bases). CDR3 length equals 15 residues. Trimming removed 0 bases from V and 2 bases from J, with 7 bases in between. Germline V CDR1 and CDR2: SGHTA, FQGNSA. CDR3 nucleotides: TGTGCCAGCAGCTTAGCCGAGGGTAACACCGGGGAGCTGTTTTTT. Translation gives CASSLAEGNTGELFF.

In its sample, this clone was seen once. The V and J genes are TRBV25-1 and TRBJ1-5; TRBD1 matches at 7 bases. Germline CDR1 is MGHDK and CDR2 is SYGVNS. The CDR3 covers 14 residues. After removal of 3 bases from V and 1 base from J, the junction contained 0 bases not matched to a gene. As DNA, the CDR3 is TGTGCCAGCAGTGAGACAGGGAGCAATCAGCCCCAGCATTTT. Translated: CASSETGSNQPQHF.

Concerning this clone: At the DNA level, this CDR3 is encoded by other sequences in the same sample as well. This sequence joins TRBV10-3 and TRBJ1-2; no clear D. This CDR3 comprises 12 residues. Trimming took 5 bases from V and 1 from J, leaving 5 bases between them. Per germline, CDR1 ENHRY and CDR2 SYGVKD. CDR3 amino acids: CAISPNNYGYTF. CDR3 coding DNA: TGTGCCATCAGTCCAAATAACTATGGCTACACCTTC.

This clone was counted a single time. The V gene is TRBV3-1 (or the pseudogene TRBV3-2), the J gene TRBJ1-3, with a weak D call TRBD1 (5 bases). In germline, CDR1 is LGHDT, CDR2 YNNKEL (reference sequence). V lost 0 bases to trimming and J lost 0 bases, with 12 bases between them. The CDR3 spans 17 residues. CDR3 sequence: CASSQEAQGYSGNTIYF. The CDR3 region has the DNA TGTGCCAGCAGCCAAGAGGCCCAGGGCTACTCTGGAAACACCATATATTTT.

The rearrangement joins TRBV5-5 to TRBJ1-3; 9 nucleotides agree with TRBD1. Germline V gene sequence: CDR1 SGHKS, CDR2 YYEKEE (reference sequence). This CDR3 has 17 amino acids. Losses at the gene ends were 4 bases for V and 0 bases for J; bases not matched to a gene: 8. The CDR3 DNA reads as TGTGCCAGCAGCAGGTGGGACAGGGCTAGCTCTGGAAACACCATATATTTT. The encoded protein is CASSRWDRASSGNTIYF.

The CDR3 reads CASSKPPRIIPYEQYF. The CDR3 coding sequence is TGTGCCAGCAGCAAACCCCCCAGAATCATACCCTACGAGCAGTACTTC. V usage is TRBV21-1 and J usage is TRBJ2-7; the table names TRBD1, a call not compared with the DNA. TRBV21-1 is a documented pseudogene. This CDR3 contains 16 residues.

The V and J genes are TRBV10-3 and TRBJ2-1; TRBD2 agrees at 9 bases. Looked up from germline, CDR1 is ENHRY and CDR2 is SYGVKD. The CDR3 is made up of 14 amino acids. V dropped 5 bases and J dropped 4; count of bases not matched to a gene: 3. The CDR3 DNA reads as TGTGCCATCAGTTCTAGCGGGGATTACAATGAGCAGTTCTTC. The encoded protein is CAISSSGDYNEQFF.

This chain uses TRBV15 with TRBJ2-7, with D possibly matching TRBD1 (6 bases). V gave up 0 bases and J gave up 5 bases, with 20 bases separating them. The CDR3 loop spans 17 amino acids. The germline CDR1 and CDR2 sequences are LNHNV and YYDKDF (reference sequence). CDR3 nucleotide sequence: TGTGCCACCAGCAGAGATACCGTGACTGGGGGCGAACACGAGCAGTACTTC. Translating it yields CATSRDTVTGGEHEQYF.

The chain recombines TRBV10-1 with TRBJ2-7; D may be TRBD1 (6 bases). V lost 5 bases to trimming and J lost 1 base, with 9 bases between them. The CDR3 runs 13 residues. Germline V gene lookup returns CDR1 WNHNN and CDR2 SYGVQD (reference sequence). Here the CDR3 reads CASSPDSSYEQYF. CDR3 sequence (DNA): TGCGCCAGCAGTCCGGACAGTTCCTACGAGCAGTACTTC.

The chain has TRBV30 and TRBJ2-5; D is possibly TRBD1 (5 bases). Trimming cost V 3 bases and J 0 bases, with 11 bases left between them. Germline-derived CDR1 and CDR2 are GTSNPN and SVGIG (reference sequence). CDR3 length equals 14 residues. Written as DNA, the CDR3 is TGTGCCTGGAGGGGGCCAGGCCACCAAGAGACCCAGTACTTC. It codes for CAWRGPGHQETQYF.

The chain combines TRBV7-2 with TRBJ2-7; 9 bases are a match to TRBD1. The CDR3 consists of 16 residues. Germline lookup yields CDR1 SGHTA and CDR2 FQGNSA. V shed 5 bases, J shed 2 bases, and the junction held 10 bases outside the gene matches. The CDR3, as DNA: TGTGCCAGCAGCCTCCCTACCGGGACAGGGACCTACGAGCAGTACTTC. This codes for CASSLPTGTGTYEQYF.

This rearrangement joins TRBV2 to TRBJ1-4; possibly TRBD1 for D (6 bases). Per the germline V gene, CDR1 is SNHLY and CDR2 is FYNNEI. The CDR3 is 14 residues long. Deletions cut 6 bases from V and 5 bases from J, with 13 bases between. The CDR3 nucleotides read TGTGCCAGCAGGGAACAGGGTGGAAATGAAAAACTGTTTTTT. Protein: CASREQGGNEKLFF.

The V gene is TRBV6-2 or TRBV6-3, the J gene TRBJ2-1, with D possibly being TRBD2 (5 bases). The CDR3 spans 16 residues. Per germline, CDR1 MNHEY and CDR2 SVGEGT. V was shortened by 6 bases and J by 0 bases, with 15 bases between the two germline ends. The DNA for the CDR3 is TGTGCCAGCAGCTCCTACCGGGGTTACTCCTACAATGAGCAGTTCTTC. Residues: CASSSYRGYSYNEQFF.

This clone was seen only once. The rearrangement uses TRBV7-2 and TRBJ1-2, with 7 bases fitting TRBD1. CDR3 length: 14 residues. The J segment lost 6 bases and the V segment lost 1 base, leaving 5 bases of the junction unmatched. Germline V gene data show CDR1 as SGHTA and CDR2 as FQGNSA. The CDR3 sequence: CASSLDRGLDGYTF. In DNA form, the CDR3 reads TGTGCCAGCAGCTTAGACAGGGGCCTCGATGGCTACACCTTC.